What follows are 7 T cell receptor beta chains derived from one specimen sequenced in a study of identical twins. TCRdb reanalysed the 5' RACE reads using MiXCR and keeps one entry per CDR3 protein. The sample yields around 530,000 distinct CDR3 sequences, 13% to 15% seen once. These data were also filed under a second study, of yellow fever vaccine responses in identical twins.

The sample comprised CD4+ T cells sorted from blood. These receptors were taken from a woman in her late teens or twenties in good health.

This clonotype was counted only a few times. The CDR3: CASADPSSYNEQFF. The CDR3 DNA reads as TGCGCCAGCGCAGACCCCAGCTCCTACAATGAGCAGTTCTTC. The chain has TRBV5-1 and TRBJ2-1; D gene unclear. Germline V gene data show CDR1 as SGHRS and CDR2 as YFSETQ. The V gene lost 7 bases and the J gene lost 0 bases, with 11 bases spanning the gap. There are 14 residues in the CDR3.

The sample holds a few counts of this clonotype. The V and J genes are TRBV11-2 and TRBJ2-5; perhaps TRBD1 as D (5 bases). The CDR3 covers 15 residues. In germline, CDR1 is SGHAT, CDR2 FQNNGV. V was shortened by 0 bases and J by 3 bases, with 11 bases between the two germline ends. The CDR3 sequence is CASSLDRTPKETQYF. The CDR3, as DNA: TGTGCCAGCAGCTTAGACCGGACACCTAAAGAGACCCAGTACTTC.

This clonotype has only one observation. The V gene is TRBV4-1, the J gene TRBJ1-1; 7 nucleotides line up with TRBD1. The CDR3 runs to 16 residues. In germline, CDR1 is MGHRA, CDR2 YSYEKL. J was trimmed by 5 bases and V by 2 bases; bases with no gene match: 11. This CDR3 reads CASSQPKEGARTEAFF. The CDR3 nucleotides are TGCGCCAGCAGCCAACCCAAGGAGGGGGCTCGGACTGAAGCTTTCTTT.

This clonotype turned up a few times. V is TRBV5-1 and J is TRBJ2-7, with 9 bases lining up with TRBD2. Per germline, CDR1 SGHRS and CDR2 YFSETQ. There are 14 residues in the CDR3. The V segment lost 5 bases and the J segment 1 base; nucleotides outside the gene matches: 4. CDR3 residues: CASSASGMSYEQYF. As DNA, the CDR3 is TGCGCCAGCAGTGCTAGCGGGATGTCCTACGAGCAGTACTTC.

This chain connects TRBV2 to TRBJ2-7; 13 bases match TRBD2. From germline, CDR1 is SNHLY and CDR2 FYNNEI. CDR3 length: 16 amino acids. The ends lost 5 bases at V and 5 bases at J; junction bases unmatched: 9. The CDR3 loop reads CASSLNDGLAGDEQYV. For the CDR3, the DNA is TGTGCCAGCAGTCTAAACGACGGACTAGCGGGGGACGAGCAGTACGTC.

This clonotype turned up a few times. V is TRBV6-4 and J is TRBJ1-1; no clear D gene. V lost 5 bases and J lost 4, with 11 bases in between. Germline assignment: CDR1 MRHNA and CDR2 SNTAGT. This CDR3 has 13 residues. The CDR3 sequence: CASSRGRSTEAFF. In nucleotides, the CDR3 is TGTGCCAGCAGTAGAGGAAGGAGCACTGAAGCTTTCTTT.

This clonotype turned up a few times. The J gene is TRBJ2-5, the V gene TRBV5-1; 11 bases agree with TRBD1. The ends lost 3 bases at V and 4 bases at J; junction bases unmatched: 5. CDR3 length: 15 residues. CDR1 SGHRS and CDR2 YFSETQ come from the germline V gene. CDR3 nucleotides: TGCGCCAGCAGCTGGGGGACAGGGGGAGGAGAGACCCAGTACTTC. This sequence encodes CASSWGTGGGETQYF.